A single sample is the source of the 8 T cell receptor beta chains below, sequenced in a study of brain T cells in children with intractable seizures. Surgery cases with the highest brain T cell transcript signatures were chosen for sequencing. Profiled with immunoSEQ multiplex PCR; TCRdb holds only in-frame clones, not every one. The sample records 7,500 to 10,000 clones, approximately 69% being singletons. The source was resected brain tissue, collected at surgery. All receptors derive from a girl aged 2-10 years with tuberous sclerosis and intractable seizures.

This clone was recorded once. The chain is built from TRBV20-1 and TRBJ1-6; TRBD1 matches at 7 bases. The CDR3 loop spans 13 amino acids. Trimming removed 3 bases from V and 6 bases from J; junction bases left unmatched: 2. CDR1 is DFQATT, CDR2 SNEGSKA, per germline (reference sequence). The CDR3 protein is CSASYRGNSPLHF. For the CDR3, the DNA is TGCAGTGCTAGTTACAGGGGTAATTCACCCCTCCACTTT.

This chain connects TRBV7-2 to TRBJ1-3, with D possibly TRBD1 on 6 matching bases. The CDR3 spans 15 residues. Germline V gene sequence: CDR1 SGHTA, CDR2 FQGNSA. The V and J ends lost 3 bases and 1 base respectively, with 10 bases between them. The CDR3: CASSLVGTSGNTIYF. The CDR3 DNA reads as TGTGCCAGCAGCTTGGTGGGGACATCTGGAAACACCATATATTTT.

This chain joins TRBV5-5 and TRBJ1-3; D is ambiguous. Trimming left V 4 bases short and J 1 base short, with 12 bases between. The germline V gene encodes CDR1 SGHKS and CDR2 YYEKEE (reference sequence). The CDR3 is 15 amino acids. The CDR3 nucleotides are TGTGCCAGCAGCCGAGTGGAGGTTTCTGGAAACACCATATATTTT. This translates into CASSRVEVSGNTIYF.

The CDR3, as DNA: TGTGCCAGCAGTCAAGCCGAGGGGCAAAGTTCTTTTGCCCAGTACTTC. Encoded protein: CASSQAEGQSSFAQYF. The V and J genes are TRBV13 and TRBJ2-5; TRBD1 or TRBD2 may be the D gene (5 bases each). Germline CDR1 is PRHDT and CDR2 is FYEKMQ (reference sequence). The CDR3 is 16 amino acids. Trimming left V 6 bases short and J 9 bases short, with 26 bases between.

This clone was observed once. The chain recombines TRBV7-9 with TRBJ2-4; 9 bases map to TRBD1. CDR3 length equals 17 residues. Germline CDR1 SEHNR, CDR2 FQNEAQ (reference sequence). With V trimmed by 4 bases and J by 1 base, 8 bases remained unmatched. This CDR3 is CASSSTTGGAAKNIQYF. CDR3 nucleotide sequence: TGTGCCAGCAGCTCAACCACAGGGGGCGCCGCCAAAAACATTCAGTACTTC.

This chain uses TRBV7-8 with TRBJ1-3; maybe TRBD1 (5 bases). Germline assignment: CDR1 SGHVS and CDR2 FQNEAQ. Trimming shortened V by 1 base and J by 4 bases, and 8 bases separated the two germline ends. This CDR3 has 14 amino acids. The chain's CDR3 is CASSLEQAGNTIYF. In DNA form, the CDR3 reads TGTGCCAGCAGCTTAGAACAGGCGGGAAACACCATATATTTT.

CDR3 nucleotides: TGTGCCAGCAGAGCAGGGGGATCGGGCTATGGCTACACCTTC. The encoded protein is CASRAGGSGYGYTF. The chain has TRBV25-1 and TRBJ1-2; 7 positions match TRBD1. V shed 6 bases, J shed 4 bases, and the junction held 8 bases outside the gene matches. The CDR3 is made up of 14 amino acids. Looked up from germline, CDR1 is MGHDK and CDR2 is SYGVNS.

The rearrangement joins TRBV7-9 to TRBJ1-2, with D unresolved. From germline, CDR1 is SEHNR and CDR2 FQNEAQ (reference sequence). V was shortened by 2 bases and J by 4 bases, with 14 bases between the two germline ends. This CDR3 comprises 15 residues. The DNA of the CDR3 is TGTGCCAGCAGCTTACGGTGCACGGAAGTCTATGGCTACACCTTC. Residues: CASSLRCTEVYGYTF.